The 13 T cell receptor beta chains below all came from one sample that was sequenced in a study of T-cell reconstitution after alpha-beta-depleted transplantation in children. TCRbeta library construction was performed incorporating unique molecular identifiers. One entry per CDR3 protein results from TCRdb running MiXCR on the PCR reads. The profile shows about 240,000 distinct CDR3 sequences, roughly a quarter of them singletons. This sample comprised PBMCs, obtained before TCRalphabeta/CD19-depleted stem cell transplant. All receptors derive from a girl under 10 years old with Fanconi anemia, due to receive a stem cell transplant.

V gene TRBV20-1 combines with J gene TRBJ2-3; D may correspond to TRBD1 or TRBD2 (6 bases each). Germline V gives CDR1 DFQATT, CDR2 SNEGSKA (reference sequence). Trimming left V 4 bases short and J 1 base short, with 9 bases between. CDR3 size: 13 residues. This CDR3 is CSATGAGTDTQYF. CDR3 sequence (DNA): TGCAGTGCTACGGGGGCCGGCACAGATACGCAGTATTTT.

This rearrangement joins TRBV5-1 to TRBJ2-5; D is undetermined. The CDR3 has 13 residues. V was clipped by 3 bases and J by 2 bases, with 8 bases between them. Germline CDR1 is SGHRS and CDR2 is YFSETQ. The CDR3 nucleotides are TGCGCCAGCAGCTCAGTGGTTCAAGAGACCCAGTACTTC. Residues: CASSSVVQETQYF.

This clonotype showed up many times. This sequence joins TRBV29-1 and TRBJ2-7, with D perhaps matching TRBD2 (5 bases). This CDR3 has 14 residues. The ends were cut back, 8 bases at V and 1 base at J, with 18 bases in the middle. The germline V gene encodes CDR1 SQVTM and CDR2 ANQGSEA. CDR3 protein: CSRLMRVRSYEQYF. The CDR3 nucleotides read TGCAGCCGCCTTATGAGGGTGAGGTCCTACGAGCAGTACTTC.

The chain is built from TRBV5-1 and TRBJ2-1; 11 positions match TRBD2. Germline V CDR1 and CDR2: SGHRS, YFSETQ. The CDR3 runs to 14 residues. V was clipped by 6 bases and J by 6 bases; unmatched bases: 5. CDR3 loop: CASTLSGGANEQFF. Written as DNA, the CDR3 is TGCGCCAGCACCCTTAGCGGGGGGGCCAATGAGCAGTTCTTC.

This clonotype was observed many times. The chain links TRBV7-3 to TRBJ2-1; tentatively, D is TRBD1 (5 bases). CDR1 and CDR2 (germline): SGHTA, FQGTGA. With 5 bases removed from V and 9 bases from J, the gap between germline ends came to 11 bases. The CDR3 sequence is 12 residues long. The CDR3 DNA follows: TGTGCCAGCAGCGCTGTTAGGGGTGAGCAGTTCTTC. It is translated as CASSAVRGEQFF.

This clonotype was detected many times. The chain uses TRBV20-1 and TRBJ2-2; possibly TRBD2 for D (6 bases). The CDR3 is 14 residues long. In germline, CDR1 is DFQATT, CDR2 SNEGSKA (reference sequence). The V end lost 6 bases, the J end lost 4 bases, and 15 bases lay between the germline ends. CDR3 region: CSASHGSGTGELFF. DNA for the CDR3: TGCAGTGCGAGCCACGGGAGTGGCACCGGGGAGCTGTTTTTT.

This clonotype was counted at least ten times. The CDR3 sequence: CSVDPGGETQYF. The DNA for the CDR3 is TGCAGCGTTGATCCGGGCGGGGAGACCCAGTACTTC. V is TRBV29-1 and J is TRBJ2-5; possible D gene TRBD2, 5 bases. Germline CDR1 SQVTM, CDR2 ANQGSEA. The V end was cut by 3 bases, the J end by 5 bases, with 10 bases between. The CDR3 length is 12 residues.

This clonotype showed up just a few times. The CDR3 region is CSATTSSTDTQYF. The CDR3 DNA reads as TGCAGTGCCACGACTAGCAGCACAGATACGCAGTATTTT. The genes are TRBV20-1 and TRBJ2-3; TRBD2 agrees at 7 bases. CDR3 size: 13 residues. The V and J ends lost 6 bases and 0 bases, in that order; junction bases with no gene match: 3. Germline V gives CDR1 DFQATT, CDR2 SNEGSKA (reference sequence).

The chain links TRBV7-2 to TRBJ1-1; perhaps TRBD1 as D (5 bases). V was pared by 5 bases and J by 1 base, with 14 bases between. This CDR3 has 15 amino acids. Germline V gene sequence: CDR1 SGHTA, CDR2 FQGNSA. DNA for the CDR3: TGTGCCAGCAGCCTCATATCTGACAGGAACACTGAAGCTTTCTTT. This codes for CASSLISDRNTEAFF.

This clonotype was seen more than once but under ten times. The chain combines TRBV7-2 with TRBJ2-3; 7 bases agree with TRBD2. This CDR3 region has 16 residues. Germline V lookup: CDR1 SGHTA, CDR2 FQGNSA. The V and J ends lost 2 bases and 0 bases, in that order; junction bases with no gene match: 5. The CDR3 loop reads CASSLSLAASTDTQYF. The CDR3, as DNA: TGTGCCAGCAGCTTATCGCTAGCGGCTAGCACAGATACGCAGTATTTT.

This clonotype was seen many times. The V call is TRBV12-5, the J call TRBJ1-1; 11 bases are a match to TRBD1. J was trimmed by 4 bases and V by 3 bases; bases with no gene match: 7. The CDR3 spans 16 residues. Germline V CDR1 and CDR2: LGHNT, FRNRAP. The CDR3 coding sequence is TGTGCTAGTGGTTTTAGTCCCGGGACAGGGGGCACTGAAGCTTTCTTT. It codes for CASGFSPGTGGTEAFF.

Only one count was recorded for this clonotype. The genes are TRBV10-3 and TRBJ1-1; 12 bases are shared with TRBD1. Trimming took 4 bases from V and 2 from J; bases not matched to a gene: 11. The CDR3 runs to 18 residues. CDR1 is ENHRY, CDR2 SYGVKD, per germline. The CDR3 loop is CAISGIPGQGARNTEAFF. Written as DNA, the CDR3 is TGTGCCATCAGTGGAATACCGGGACAGGGGGCGCGTAACACTGAAGCTTTCTTT.

This clonotype has a count of ten or more. This chain connects TRBV20-1 to TRBJ1-5, with 9 positions matching TRBD1. This CDR3 is 13 amino acids long. With 5 bases clipped from V and 6 bases from J, the junction kept 5 bases outside the gene matches. Germline V gene sequence: CDR1 DFQATT, CDR2 SNEGSKA (reference sequence). This CDR3 reads CSAAQGAGQPQHF. The CDR3 DNA follows: TGCAGTGCTGCACAGGGGGCAGGTCAGCCCCAGCATTTT.